This T cell receptor beta chain was sequenced during a study of long-term antiretroviral therapy in people with HIV. Regarding the study as a whole: Clones that had undergone expansion before ART dominated the repertoire at all time points.

Germline CDR1 MNHEY, CDR2 SMNVEV (reference sequence). J lost 7 bases, V lost 2 bases, and 4 bases had no gene match. CDR3 length equals 13 residues. The libraries were made with immunoSEQ v3.0 at survey level. Profiling relied on immunoSEQ multiplex PCR, and the TCRdb table lists in-frame clones only, not all of them. This sample carries tens of thousands of clones, 95% of them seen once, and the ten largest clones take 3.1%. About this clone: Its cognate antigen is unknown.

All donors provided no fewer than one pre-ART and no fewer than two post-ART PBMC samples. The genes are TRBV27 and TRBJ1-2, with 7 bases identical to TRBD1. This sequence originates from a man aged 50-59 years with HIV. The specimen comprised unsorted PBMCs, sampled 5.3 years after starting antiretroviral therapy. The DNA for the CDR3 is TGTGCCAGCAGTTTAAACAGGGGTGCTGGCTACACCTTC. This encodes CASSLNRGAGYTF.